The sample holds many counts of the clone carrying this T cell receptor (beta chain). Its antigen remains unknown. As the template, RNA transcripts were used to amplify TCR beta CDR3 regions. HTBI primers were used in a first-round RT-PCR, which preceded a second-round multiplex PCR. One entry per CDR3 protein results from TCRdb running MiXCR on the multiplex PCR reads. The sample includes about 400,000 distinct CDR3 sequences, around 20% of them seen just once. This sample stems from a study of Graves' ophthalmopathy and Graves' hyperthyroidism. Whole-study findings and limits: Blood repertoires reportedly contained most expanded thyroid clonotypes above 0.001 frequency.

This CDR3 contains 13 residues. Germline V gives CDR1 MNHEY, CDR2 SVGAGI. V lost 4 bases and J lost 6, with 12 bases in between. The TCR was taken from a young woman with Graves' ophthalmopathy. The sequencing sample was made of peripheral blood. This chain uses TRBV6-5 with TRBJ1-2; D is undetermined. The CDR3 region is CASSLGWEDGYTF. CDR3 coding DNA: TGTGCCAGCAGTTTGGGTTGGGAGGATGGCTACACCTTC.